Presented here are 28 T cell receptor beta chains from one specimen sequenced in a study of regulatory T cells in long-lasting Graves disease. Specified time point: newly diagnosed GD, antithyroid drugs for less than 3 months. PBMC RNA was the source of the TCR library. Library construction for TCR beta used iRepertoire HTBI primers and Arm-PCR of CDR3 regions. TCRdb reprocessed the multiplex PCR reads via MiXCR and lists one record per CDR3 protein. This table holds approximately 300,000 distinct CDR3 sequences, 15% to 20% found once. The specimen comprised peripheral blood mononuclear cells (PBMCs), sampled at new diagnosis, from a patient treated with antithyroid drugs. The origin of the receptors is a female donor with Graves disease.

This clonotype was seen a handful of times. The chain combines TRBV10-2 with TRBJ2-5; a possible D gene is TRBD2 (5 bases). This CDR3 spans 14 amino acids. Germline lookup yields CDR1 WSHSY and CDR2 SAAADI. V gave up 4 bases and J gave up 4 bases, with 13 bases separating them. DNA of the CDR3: TGCGCCAGCAGTGGTTCACTAGTCTTAGAGACCCAGTACTTC. It encodes CASSGSLVLETQYF.

This clonotype was picked up a small number of times. The rearrangement joins TRBV29-1 to TRBJ2-1; D might be TRBD2 (5 bases). The germline CDR1 and CDR2 sequences are SQVTM and ANQGSEA. Trimming took 6 bases from V and 5 from J, leaving 5 bases between them. CDR3 length: 10 amino acids. The CDR3 nucleotides are TGCAGCGTGGAGGACAATGAGCAGTTCTTC. Residues: CSVEDNEQFF.

This clonotype was detected ten times or more. The rearrangement uses TRBV14 and TRBJ1-1, with D hard to call. CDR1 SGHDN and CDR2 FVKESK come from the germline V gene. The V gene lost 2 bases and the J gene lost 0 bases, with 4 bases spanning the gap. CDR3 length: 13 amino acids. CDR3 sequence reads: CASSQSLNTEAFF. CDR3 DNA: TGTGCCAGCAGCCAATCCCTGAACACTGAAGCTTTCTTT. The full variable domain, completed using reference TRBV14 and TRBJ1-1, is EAGVTQFPSHSVIEKGQTVTLRCDPISGHDNLYWYRRVMGKEIKFLLHFVKESKQDESGMPNNRFLAERTGGTYSTLKVQPAELEDSGVYFCASSQSLNTEAFFGQGTRLTVV.

This clonotype was seen many times. This rearrangement joins TRBV19 to TRBJ1-6, with TRBD1 as a possible D gene (5 bases). CDR1 and CDR2 (germline): LNHDA, SQIVND (reference sequence). Trimming removed 7 bases at V and 7 bases at J, with 17 bases between. The CDR3 length is 15 residues. In DNA, the CDR3 is TGTGCCAGTACCATCGGAGGGGCTGACAATTCACCCCTCCACTTT. This translates into CASTIGGADNSPLHF. Full variable domain (rest looked up from reference TRBV19 and TRBJ1-6): DGGITQSPKYLFRKEGQNVTLSCEQNLNHDAMYWYRQDPGQGLRLIYYSQIVNDFQKGDIAEGYSVSREKKESFPLTVTSAQKNPTAFYLCASTIGGADNSPLHFGNGTRLTVT.

This clonotype came up once. This may arise from a read error, as a much more abundant clone is one base away. As DNA, the CDR3 is TGTGCCAGCAATTACTCATACGGTGAGCAGTTCTTC. Translated: CASNYSYGEQFF. The chain carries TRBV6-2 or TRBV6-3 and TRBJ2-1; the D is unclear. The CDR3 covers 12 residues. CDR1 MNHEY and CDR2 SVGEGT come from the germline V gene.

This chain joins TRBV27 and TRBJ2-3; 7 bases line up with TRBD1. There are 15 residues in the CDR3. CDR1 and CDR2 from the germline V gene are MNHEY and SMNVEV (reference sequence). The ends lost 6 bases at V and 1 base at J; junction bases unmatched: 7. CDR3 DNA: TGTGCCAGCAGCCGCACCACAGGGGGCACAGATACGCAGTATTTT. Its translation is CASSRTTGGTDTQYF.

A remark on this clonotype: A far larger clone is only one base removed, so a read error is likely. The gene calls are TRBV13 and TRBJ2-7; D possibly corresponds to TRBD2 (6 bases). The J call may be in error: the DNA end matches TRBJ2-1 better. Germline CDR1 and CDR2: PRHDT and FYEKMQ (reference sequence). The CDR3 consists of 15 residues. As DNA, the CDR3 is TGTGCCAGCAGCCCTGCTCGCGGGACCTACAATGAGCAGTTCTTC. Translating it yields CASSPARGTYNEQFF.

This clonotype was counted ten times or more. The CDR3 region has the DNA TGTGCCAGCCGGCCGGGACGAGAGACCCAGTACTTC. Translated: CASRPGRETQYF. The chain recombines TRBV12-3 or TRBV12-4 with TRBJ2-5; the D gene could be TRBD1 or TRBD2 (5 bases each). The CDR3 totals 12 residues. V was cut by 8 bases and J by 4 bases, with 11 bases left in between.

This clonotype occurred many times. CDR3 in DNA: TGTGCCTGGAGTGGAAGCGGGAGCGGTTGGGAGACCCAGTACTTC. This translates into CAWSGSGSGWETQYF. The chain combines TRBV30 with TRBJ2-5, with 8 bases fitting TRBD2. The CDR3 sequence is 15 residues long. With 1 base clipped from V and 5 bases from J, the junction kept 9 bases outside the gene matches. CDR1 is GTSNPN and CDR2 is SVGIG in the germline V gene (reference sequence).

The table lists this clonotype with many counts. The chain recombines TRBV12-3 or TRBV12-4 with TRBJ1-5, with D tentatively TRBD1 (6 bases). The CDR3 has 16 residues. V was shortened by 0 bases and J by 6 bases, with 15 bases between the two germline ends. CDR3 protein: CASSLAGGARGQPQHF. CDR3 sequence (DNA): TGTGCCAGCAGTTTAGCGGGGGGGGCGCGAGGTCAGCCCCAGCATTTT.

Details on this clonotype: The junction shows a germline mismatch at one end, possibly a read error. The V and J genes are TRBV20-1 and TRBJ2-5; D perhaps matches TRBD2 (5 bases). This CDR3 spans 14 amino acids. Germline CDR1 and CDR2: DFQATT and SNEGSKA (reference sequence). CDR3 sequence: CSARGLIAQETQYF. For the CDR3, the DNA is TGCAGTGCCAGAGGACTCATAGCCCAAGAGACCCAGTACTTC.

As for this clonotype: Since a far larger clone is one base different, this is likely a read error. The chain is built from TRBV12-3 or TRBV12-4 and TRBJ1-2; weak D call: TRBD1 (5 bases). The germline V and J ends were trimmed by 8 bases and 8 bases, with 21 bases remaining between them. The CDR3 totals 14 residues. As DNA, the CDR3 is TGTGCCAGCGGCCAACCCCCTGCAGGGAGCGGCTACACCTTC. Translation gives CASGQPPAGSGYTF.

This clonotype occurred a few times. The chain links TRBV5-1 to TRBJ2-1; D is ambiguous. The CDR3 is 13 amino acids. Trimming left V 3 bases short and J 7 bases short, with 11 bases between. Per the germline V gene, CDR1 is SGHRS and CDR2 is YFSETQ. The CDR3 loop is CASSSIRTNEQFF. The DNA of the CDR3 is TGCGCCAGCAGCTCGATCCGTACTAATGAGCAGTTCTTC.

This clonotype was detected many times. V is TRBV5-1 and J is TRBJ1-6; no clear D. Trimming took 3 bases from V and 13 from J, leaving 14 bases between them. This CDR3 comprises 13 residues. Germline V CDR1 and CDR2: SGHRS, YFSETQ. The chain's CDR3 is CASSSGGPEPLHF. The CDR3 DNA follows: TGCGCCAGCAGCTCGGGTGGACCGGAGCCCCTCCACTTT.

Many counts were recorded for this clonotype. The CDR3 loop is CASSLLSDLDYGYTF. As DNA, the CDR3 is TGTGCCAGCAGTTTATTGAGTGATCTAGACTATGGCTACACCTTC. The V call is TRBV28, the J call TRBJ1-2; the D is unclear. The CDR3 loop spans 15 amino acids. CDR1 and CDR2 (germline): MDHEN, SYDVKM. Trimming pared 1 base from V and 3 bases from J, leaving 12 bases between.

This clonotype appeared many times. V is TRBV24-1 and J is TRBJ1-1; tentative D call: TRBD1 (6 bases). Trimming stripped 3 bases from V and 11 bases from J, with 15 bases between. In germline, CDR1 is KGHDR, CDR2 SFDVKD. This CDR3 comprises 13 residues. CDR3 amino acids: CATSDGRRGQAFF. The CDR3 region has the DNA TGTGCCACCAGTGATGGCCGTCGGGGGCAGGCTTTCTTT.

This clonotype was counted many times. The rearrangement joins TRBV19 to TRBJ2-1; the match to TRBD2 covers 10 bases. There are 15 residues in the CDR3. With V trimmed by 1 base and J by 7 bases, 4 bases remained unmatched. Germline-derived CDR1 and CDR2 are LNHDA and SQIVND (reference sequence). CDR3 in amino acids: CASSIGGTSANEQFF. Here the CDR3 DNA reads TGTGCCAGTAGTATAGGTGGGACTAGCGCGAATGAGCAGTTCTTC.

The rearrangement links TRBV6-2 or TRBV6-3 to TRBJ2-7, with D uncertain. The V gene lost 5 bases and the J gene lost 2 bases, with 7 bases spanning the gap. CDR1 and CDR2 (germline): MNHEY, SVGEGT. The CDR3 is 12 residues long. CDR3 nucleotides: TGTGCCAGCAGTCGCTTCACCTACGAGCAGTACTTC. It is translated as CASSRFTYEQYF.

In this sample, this clonotype turned up many times. The chain combines TRBV29-1 with TRBJ1-1; D is unclear. This CDR3 is 16 amino acids long. V lost 7 bases, J lost 3 bases, and 24 bases lay in between. Germline V lookup: CDR1 SQVTM, CDR2 ANQGSEA. In DNA, the CDR3 is TGCAGCGCCGCCCCTGGTAATTTGAGGGAGCACACTGAAGCTTTCTTT. Residues: CSAAPGNLREHTEAFF.

A note on this clonotype: This is likely an artifact of a read error, given a far larger clone one base away. This chain joins TRBV11-3 and TRBJ2-1; 7 nucleotides line up with TRBD2. The CDR3 length is 16 residues. Germline CDR1 reads SGHNT; CDR2 reads YENEEA. J was trimmed by 7 bases and V by 7 bases; bases with no gene match: 16. The CDR3 reads CASNPISGRAGNEQFF. CDR3 sequence (DNA): TGTGCCAGCAACCCCATCTCGGGGAGGGCCGGGAATGAGCAGTTCTTC.

In this sample, this clonotype turned up many times. The chain's CDR3 is CASSYEQRGLDTQYF. The CDR3 DNA reads as TGTGCCAGCAGTTATGAACAGCGGGGTCTTGATACGCAGTATTTT. V is TRBV6-9 and J is TRBJ2-3; 7 bases are shared with TRBD2. Losses at the gene ends were 2 bases for V and 6 bases for J; bases not matched to a gene: 8. CDR3 length equals 15 residues. CDR1 is MNHGY and CDR2 is SVAAGI in the germline V gene.

The chain is built from TRBV5-4 and TRBJ1-1; D call uncertain. CDR1 is SGHNT and CDR2 is YYREEE in the germline V gene (reference sequence). Trimming took 3 bases from V and 4 from J, leaving 7 bases between them. The CDR3 loop spans 12 amino acids. The CDR3 sequence: CASSSRFTEAFF. DNA for the CDR3: TGTGCCAGCAGCTCCCGATTCACTGAAGCTTTCTTT.

This clonotype has at least ten counts. This sequence joins TRBV6-5 and TRBJ1-1; possible D gene TRBD1, 5 bases. Germline CDR1 MNHEY, CDR2 SVGAGI. The germline V and J ends were trimmed by 2 bases and 3 bases, with 10 bases remaining between them. The CDR3 covers 14 residues. In DNA form, the CDR3 reads TGTGCCAGCAGTTACACAAGACAGTACACTGAAGCTTTCTTT. Translated: CASSYTRQYTEAFF.

This clonotype was observed at least ten times. This chain joins TRBV12-3 or TRBV12-4 and TRBJ2-7; 9 nucleotides line up with TRBD1. J gave up 3 bases and V 4 bases, and 1 base lay outside the gene matches. There are 13 residues in the CDR3. DNA of the CDR3: TGTGCCAGCAGTTCGACAGGGGGCTACGAGCAGTACTTC. As protein: CASSSTGGYEQYF.

This clonotype occurred many times. This sequence joins TRBV2 and TRBJ1-2; 9 nucleotides agree with TRBD1. The length of the CDR3 is 16 residues. Germline trimming cut 7 bases from V and 2 bases from J; bases unmatched to any gene: 11. Germline V gene lookup returns CDR1 SNHLY and CDR2 FYNNEI. For the CDR3, the DNA is TGTGCCAGCACCGGGACAGGGCTTTTTTCCAACTATGGCTACACCTTC. This translates into CASTGTGLFSNYGYTF.

The J gene is TRBJ2-7, the V gene TRBV11-3; TRBD1 matches at 10 bases. Losses at the gene ends were 5 bases for V and 5 bases for J; bases not matched to a gene: 12. The germline V gene has CDR1 SGHNT and CDR2 YENEEA. The CDR3 is 16 residues long. This CDR3 is CASSRRVGTGADEQYF. The CDR3 DNA sequence: TGTGCCAGCAGCAGGAGGGTCGGGACAGGGGCCGACGAGCAGTACTTC.

The chain is built from TRBV24-1 and TRBJ2-1; D gene ambiguous. The CDR3 is made up of 16 amino acids. Germline V gene data show CDR1 as KGHDR and CDR2 as SFDVKD. Trimming shortened V by 4 bases and J by 7 bases, and 19 bases separated the two germline ends. The CDR3 DNA is TGTGCCACCAGTGACCCCCGGCAAGGCCCTATTAATGAGCAGTTCTTC. The encoded protein is CATSDPRQGPINEQFF.

The chain joins TRBV5-6 to TRBJ2-7; TRBD1 aligns across 10 bases. The CDR3 is 15 residues long. CDR1 and CDR2 from the germline V gene are SGHDT and YYEEEE. V shed 4 bases and J 2 bases; nucleotides not matched to a gene: 6. The CDR3 is CASSARDRGPYEQYF. DNA of the CDR3: TGTGCCAGCAGCGCCCGGGACAGGGGACCCTACGAGCAGTACTTC.